Listed below are T cell receptor beta chains from one sample, sequenced in a study of memory CD4+ T cells and cytomegalovirus serostatus. The assay was immunoSEQ multiplex PCR, and TCRdb's table has in-frame clones only and misses some. Altogether some 80,000 clones are present, around 80% being singletons, with the ten largest covering around 0.84%. Sequenced input: memory CD4+ T cells from blood. These receptors originate from an adult in good health and CMV-seronegative. The CDR3 runs from the conserved cysteine through the conserved F or W. D genes are given only for firm matches. Some rows have no size entry. The others give once, few or many, or a class for an expanded clone.

d_call	v_call	j_call	clone_size	cdr3_aa	cdr3_nt
.	TRBV7-2	TRBJ1-4	.	CASSSRRGGEKLFF	TGTGCCAGCAGCTCTCGTAGGGGGGGTGAAAAACTGTTTTTT
TRBD1	TRBV18	TRBJ2-5	once	CASSRGQGAETQYF	TGTGCCAGCTCACGCGGACAGGGGGCAGAGACCCAGTACTTC
TRBD1	TRBV5-6	TRBJ2-3	.	CASSQGQLTDTQYF	TGTGCCAGCAGCCAGGGACAGCTCACAGATACGCAGTATTTT
TRBD1	TRBV6-5	TRBJ2-7	.	CALSGTGAPYEQYF	TGTGCCTTATCCGGGACAGGGGCCCCCTACGAGCAGTACTTC
TRBD1	TRBV20-1	TRBJ1-2	.	CSAQGGQGYTF	TGCAGTGCTCAGGGGGGGCAGGGCTACACCTTC
.	TRBV7-6	TRBJ2-7	once	CASSLVAGQPTYEQYF	TGTGCCAGCAGCTTAGTCGCGGGACAGCCCACCTACGAGCAGTACTTC
.	TRBV30	TRBJ2-7	.	CAWMDGAGSEQYF	TGTGCCTGGATGGACGGGGCCGGGAGCGAGCAGTACTTC
.	TRBV4-3	TRBJ1-1	.	CASSQDPLGATGNTEAFF	TGCGCCAGCAGCCAAGACCCTTTGGGGGCGACGGGGAACACTGAAGCTTTCTTT
.	TRBV28	TRBJ1-1	few	CASSLSRGRNTEAFF	TGTGCCAGCAGTTTATCCCGGGGAAGGAACACTGAAGCTTTCTTT
.	TRBV7-2	TRBJ1-1	.	CASSLAAARGTEAFF	TGTGCCAGCAGCTTAGCCGCGGCCAGGGGCACTGAAGCTTTCTTT
.	TRBV7-2	TRBJ1-2	.	CASSLVGQGGGYTF	TGTGCCAGCAGCTTAGTCGGGCAGGGTGGTGGCTACACCTTC
.	TRBV6-1	TRBJ1-1	.	CASSLHGESTEAFF	TGTGCCAGCAGTTTACATGGGGAGAGCACTGAAGCTTTCTTT
TRBD2	TRBV5-1	TRBJ2-3	.	CASSPGLATDTQYF	TGCGCCAGCAGCCCGGGACTAGCAACAGATACGCAGTATTTT
.	TRBV4-1	TRBJ2-2	.	CASSPQGKRDTGELFF	TGCGCCAGCAGCCCTCAGGGAAAAAGGGACACCGGGGAGCTGTTTTTT
.	TRBV7-2	TRBJ2-5	.	CASSLGLGLQETQYF	TGTGCCAGCAGCTTAGGCTTAGGGTTGCAAGAGACCCAGTACTTC
.	TRBV5-1	TRBJ1-6	.	CASSRDGLSSYNSPLHF	TGCGCCAGCAGCCGGGACGGCTTGAGCTCCTATAATTCACCCCTCCACTTT
TRBD2	TRBV7-9	TRBJ2-7	.	CTSSKTSGGAVEQYF	TGTACCAGCAGCAAGACTAGCGGGGGGGCAGTCGAGCAGTACTTC
.	TRBV19	TRBJ1-6	.	CASQTNSYNSPLHF	TGTGCCAGTCAGACTAACTCCTATAATTCACCCCTCCACTTT
TRBD2	TRBV5-8	TRBJ2-1	few	CASSSILAGASYNEQFF	TGTGCCAGCAGCTCGATACTAGCGGGGGCTTCCTACAATGAGCAGTTCTTC
TRBD1	TRBV19	TRBJ1-2	once	CASSRDRGLNYGYTF	TGTGCCAGTAGCCGGGACAGGGGGCTTAACTATGGCTACACCTTC
.	TRBV18	TRBJ1-2	.	CASSPGRGGDYGYTF	TGTGCCAGCTCACCTGGAAGGGGTGGGGACTATGGCTACACCTTC
.	TRBV6-1	TRBJ1-2	.	CASSGNPGTNYGYTF	TGTGCCAGCAGTGGAAACCCGGGAACTAACTATGGCTACACCTTC
TRBD1	TRBV28	TRBJ2-2	.	CASSFPGTDIKRELFF	TGTGCCAGCAGTTTCCCTGGGACAGATATTAAACGGGAGCTGTTTTTT
.	TRBV4-2	TRBJ2-7	.	CASGGTYEQYF	TGTGCCAGCGGGGGGACCTACGAGCAGTACTTC
TRBD1	TRBV6-1	TRBJ1-1	once	CASSEPGQGLTEAFF	TGTGCCAGCAGTGAACCGGGACAGGGACTCACTGAAGCTTTCTTT